The source of this TCR beta chain is a study of follicular helper T cells after annual influenza vaccination. Whole-study results and caveats: Recurrent ICOS+CD38+ cTfh clonotypes included tetramer and AIM influenza-specific ones. Plasmablast frequency change correlated with clonality change in ICOS+CD38+ cTfh. Rare clonotypes were missed; only about 9-21% of cells gave TCRB.

This CDR3 is 16 amino acids long. Germline CDR1 and CDR2: SGHTS and YDEGEE. The V end lost 1 base, the J end lost 1 base, and 13 bases lay between the germline ends. Details on this clone: Its antigen is currently unknown.

Method: immunoSEQ multiplex PCR; TCRdb's copy keeps in-frame clones and lacks some. The table records over 6,500 clones, around four fifths of them present only once. Regarding time point: 2014-2015 season, 7 days after vaccination. The sample was CXCR5+ CD38- circulating T follicular helper cells from blood, taken 7 days after influenza vaccination. The sample's subset: circulating Tfh, non-naive CD4+CXCR5+PD-1+ (ICOS+CD38+ or ICOS-CD38-). This receptor was taken from an adult who received the influenza vaccine. The chain uses TRBV5-8 and TRBJ2-3, with D tentatively TRBD1 (5 bases). This CDR3 reads CASSLPGYYGTDTQYF. Here the CDR3 DNA reads TGTGCCAGCAGCTTGCCAGGGTATTATGGCACAGATACGCAGTATTTT.